The clone carrying this T cell receptor beta chain was picked up many times. Its antigen remains unidentified. The data were obtained in a study of T cells in Graves' hyperthyroidism and ophthalmopathy. Study-level findings and limits: Researchers found most expanded thyroid clonotypes above 0.001 in blood as well.

The V segment lost 5 bases and the J segment 5 bases; nucleotides outside the gene matches: 16. Germline V gives CDR1 SGHVS, CDR2 FNYEAQ. The CDR3 sequence is 17 residues long. Authors of the study amplified TCR beta CDR3 regions from RNA transcripts. Using the HTBI primer set, a first-round RT-PCR was run on the TCR CDR3. TCRdb passed the multiplex PCR reads through MiXCR, listing each CDR3 protein once. The sample carries 200,000 to 300,000 distinct CDR3 sequences, approximately 16% recorded once. This TCR derives from a woman between 18 and 29 years old with Graves' ophthalmopathy. The V and J genes are TRBV7-6 and TRBJ2-5, with 8 bases aligning to TRBD1. Sequences were obtained from blood. The CDR3 DNA is TGTGCCAGCAGCCTAGACCTCGGACAGGGTGATCGGGAGACCCAGTACTTC. Residues: CASSLDLGQGDRETQYF.